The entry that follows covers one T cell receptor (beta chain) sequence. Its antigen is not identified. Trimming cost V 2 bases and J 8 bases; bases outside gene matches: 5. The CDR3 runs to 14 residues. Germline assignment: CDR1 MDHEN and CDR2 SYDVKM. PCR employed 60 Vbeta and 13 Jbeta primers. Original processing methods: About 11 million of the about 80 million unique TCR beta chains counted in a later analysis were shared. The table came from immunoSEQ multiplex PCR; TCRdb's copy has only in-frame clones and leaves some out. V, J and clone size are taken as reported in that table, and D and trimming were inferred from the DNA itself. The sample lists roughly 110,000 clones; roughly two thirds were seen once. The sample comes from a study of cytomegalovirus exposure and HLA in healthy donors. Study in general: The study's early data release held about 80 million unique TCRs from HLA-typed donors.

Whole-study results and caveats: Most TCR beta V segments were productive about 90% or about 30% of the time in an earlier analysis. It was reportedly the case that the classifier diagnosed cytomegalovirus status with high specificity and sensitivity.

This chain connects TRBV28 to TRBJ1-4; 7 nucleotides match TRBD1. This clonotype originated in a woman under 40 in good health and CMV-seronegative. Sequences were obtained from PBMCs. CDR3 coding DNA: TGTGCCAGCAGTTTAGGTCTAGGGGGCGAAAAACTGTTTTTT. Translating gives CASSLGLGGEKLFF. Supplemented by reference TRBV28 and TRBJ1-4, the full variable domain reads DVKVTQSSRYLVKRTGEKVFLECVQDMDHENMFWYRQDPGLGLRLIYFSYDVKMKEKGDIPEGYSVSREKKERFSLILESASTNQTSMYLCASSLGLGGEKLFFGSGTQLSVL.